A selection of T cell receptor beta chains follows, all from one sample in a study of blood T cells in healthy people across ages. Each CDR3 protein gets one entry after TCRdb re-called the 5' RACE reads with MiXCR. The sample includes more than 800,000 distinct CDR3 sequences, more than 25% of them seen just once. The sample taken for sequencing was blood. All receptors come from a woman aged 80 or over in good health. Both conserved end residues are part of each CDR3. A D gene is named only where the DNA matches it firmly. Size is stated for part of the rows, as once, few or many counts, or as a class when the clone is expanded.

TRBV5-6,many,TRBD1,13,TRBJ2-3,TGTGCCAGCAGCACCCAGGGGGAAGATACGCAGTATTTT,CASSTQGEDTQYF
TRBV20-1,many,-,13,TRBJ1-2,TGCAGTGCTAGATTACAGGGCGGCTATGGCTACACCTTC,CSARLQGGYGYTF
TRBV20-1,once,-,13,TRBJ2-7,TGCAGTGCTAACCCACAGGTTACCTACGAGCAGTACTTC,CSANPQVTYEQYF
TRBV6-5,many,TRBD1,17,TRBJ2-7,TGTGCCAGCAGTTATATGGGACAGGGGGGAAGGGCCTACGAGCAGTACTTC,CASSYMGQGGRAYEQYF
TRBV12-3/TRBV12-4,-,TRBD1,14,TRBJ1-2,TGTGCCAGCAGTTTCAGGGCAGGGGGAGAGGGCTACACCTTC,CASSFRAGGEGYTF
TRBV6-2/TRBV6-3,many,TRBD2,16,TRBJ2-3,TGTGCCAGCAGTTCGGGACTAGCGAGTAGCACAGATACGCAGTATTTT,CASSSGLASSTDTQYF
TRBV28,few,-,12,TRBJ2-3,TGTGCCACAGAGGGGGGCAGGGATACGCAGTATTTT,CATEGGRDTQYF
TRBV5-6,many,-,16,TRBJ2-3,TGTGCCAGCAGCTTAGGGGGGATACTTAGCACAGATACGCAGTATTTT,CASSLGGILSTDTQYF
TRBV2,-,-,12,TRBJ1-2,TGTGCCAGCAACAGAGGGGAGGGAGGCTACACCTTC,CASNRGEGGYTF
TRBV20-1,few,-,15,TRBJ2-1,TGCAGTGCCCTAGCCCCGGCAAGCTCCCACAATGAGCAGTTCTTC,CSALAPASSHNEQFF
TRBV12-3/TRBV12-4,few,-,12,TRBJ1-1,TGTGCCAGCAGTTTAGTAGGGGGAGTGGCTTTCTTT,CASSLVGGVAFF
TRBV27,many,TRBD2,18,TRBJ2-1,TGTGCCAGCAGTTTTGTGGGGGTGGGTAGCGGGTCCCACAATGAGCAGTTCTTC,CASSFVGVGSGSHNEQFF
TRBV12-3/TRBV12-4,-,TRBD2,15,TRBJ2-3,TGTGCCGGCAGTTTAAGCGGGGGGAGCGCAGATACGCAGTATTTT,CAGSLSGGSADTQYF
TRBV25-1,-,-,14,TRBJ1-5,TGTGCCAGCAGTGAAACGGGGATGGGTCAGCCCCAGCATTTT,CASSETGMGQPQHF
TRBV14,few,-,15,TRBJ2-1,TGTGCCAGCAGCCAAGGTTCAGCGCTTTACAATGAGCAGTTCTTC,CASSQGSALYNEQFF
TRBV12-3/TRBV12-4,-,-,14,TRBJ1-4,TGTGCCAGCAGCATTGGGGTTACTAATGAAAAACTGTTTTTT,CASSIGVTNEKLFF
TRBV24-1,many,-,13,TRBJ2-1,TGTGCCACCAACGGGGGCCGGTCGGGCGAGCAGTTCTTC,CATNGGRSGEQFF
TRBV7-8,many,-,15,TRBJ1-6,TGTGCCAGCAGCTTAGGAGTCTCCTATAATTCACCCCTCCACTTT,CASSLGVSYNSPLHF
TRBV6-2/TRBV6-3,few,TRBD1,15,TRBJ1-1,TGTGCCAGCAGTTCAGGGGGCGCGGGGAACACTGAAGCTTTCTTT,CASSSGGAGNTEAFF
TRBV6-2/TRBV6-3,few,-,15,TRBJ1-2,TGTGCCAGCAGCGGAGACGGGGCCCGGTTCTATGGCTACACCTTC,CASSGDGARFYGYTF
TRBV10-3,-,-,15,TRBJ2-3,TGTGCCATCAGCCGTCAAGGCCAATCCACAGATATGCGGTATTTT,CAISRQGQSTDMRYF
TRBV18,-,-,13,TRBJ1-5,TGTGCCAGCTCACCAGGCACAGGGAAGCCCCAGCATTTT,CASSPGTGKPQHF